This entry lists 22 T cell receptor beta chains sequenced from one sample in a study of cytomegalovirus exposure and HLA in healthy donors. Researchers ran the PCR with 60 Vbeta and 13 Jbeta primers. Sequencing was performed with immunoSEQ multiplex PCR; in TCRdb, only in-frame clones are kept and a portion is missing. The sample has more than 80,000 clones; roughly four fifths are singletons. The material sequenced was PBMCs. The receptors originated from a female donor in good health and CMV-seropositive.

This chain links TRBV7-6 with TRBJ2-7; 10 bases line up with TRBD1. This CDR3 has 14 amino acids. J gave up 5 bases and V 5 bases, and 6 bases lay outside the gene matches. CDR1 is SGHVS and CDR2 is FNYEAQ in the germline V gene. The CDR3 here is CASSTDRGRNEQYF. As DNA, the CDR3 is TGTGCCAGCAGCACCGACAGGGGGCGGAACGAGCAGTACTTC.

The V gene is TRBV5-1, the J gene TRBJ2-7, with D perhaps matching TRBD1 (5 bases). V shed 3 bases and J shed 5 bases, with 21 bases lying between them. Germline CDR1 is SGHRS and CDR2 is YFSETQ. This CDR3 is built from 16 residues. The CDR3 bases are TGCGCCAGCAGCTACGGCAAGGGGCCTCAATCCCACGAGCAGTACTTC. This translates into CASSYGKGPQSHEQYF.

V is TRBV5-1 and J is TRBJ1-1, with D unclear. CDR3 length equals 15 residues. Germline CDR1 SGHRS, CDR2 YFSETQ. V dropped 3 bases and J dropped 3 bases, with 15 bases sitting between them. CDR3 nucleotides: TGCGCCAGCAGCTCCCCGGGGAGGGAGGACACTGAAGCTTTCTTT. Translating gives CASSSPGREDTEAFF.

V is TRBV6-5 and J is TRBJ2-7; 9 bases line up with TRBD1. CDR1 and CDR2 (germline): MNHEY, SVGAGI. The V and J ends lost 0 bases and 3 bases, in that order; junction bases with no gene match: 3. The length of the CDR3 is 15 residues. CDR3 DNA: TGTGCCAGCAGTTACTCAAAGGACAGGGGCTACGAGCAGTACTTC. It yields the protein CASSYSKDRGYEQYF.

This chain's CDR3 is CASSFRGEMNTEAFF. CDR3 DNA: TGTGCCAGCAGCTTCAGGGGGGAGATGAACACTGAAGCTTTCTTT. The genes are TRBV7-8 and TRBJ1-1; 7 bases are shared with TRBD1. Trimming at V came to 3 bases and at J to 0 bases, leaving 4 bases not matched to a gene. CDR1 is SGHVS, CDR2 FQNEAQ, per germline. The CDR3 is 15 residues long.

The chain employs TRBV30 and TRBJ2-5; D is possibly TRBD1 (6 bases). CDR1 GTSNPN and CDR2 SVGIG come from the germline V gene (reference sequence). The length of the CDR3 is 12 residues. The ends were cut back, 2 bases at V and 6 bases at J, with 10 bases in the middle. The CDR3 here is CAWSRGSQTQYF. CDR3 sequence (DNA): TGTGCCTGGAGTAGGGGGTCGCAGACCCAGTACTTC.

This clone appeared a single time. The V gene is TRBV27, the J gene TRBJ2-7; 11 bases align to TRBD2. The germline V gene encodes CDR1 MNHEY and CDR2 SMNVEV (reference sequence). This CDR3 spans 15 amino acids. V shed 6 bases, J shed 5 bases, and the junction held 9 bases outside the gene matches. CDR3 region: CASSRRTSGLDEQYF. Written as DNA, the CDR3 is TGTGCCAGCAGCAGAAGGACTAGCGGGCTCGACGAGCAGTACTTC.

This chain links TRBV2 with TRBJ2-7; 10 bases fit TRBD2. The J segment lost 0 bases and the V segment lost 8 bases, leaving 13 bases of the junction unmatched. CDR3 length: 17 amino acids. In germline, CDR1 is SNHLY, CDR2 FYNNEI. The chain's CDR3 is CASWGRLAGLASYEQYF. In nucleotides, the CDR3 is TGTGCCAGCTGGGGGAGACTAGCGGGCCTTGCCTCCTACGAGCAGTACTTC.

V usage is TRBV4-1 and J usage is TRBJ1-4; D is uncertain. The V gene's germline CDR1 is MGHRA and CDR2 YSYEKL. The ends were cut back, 5 bases at V and 9 bases at J, with 22 bases in the middle. This CDR3 spans 16 amino acids. CDR3 region: CASSSRYKEEGKKLFF. In DNA form, the CDR3 reads TGCGCCAGCAGCTCTCGATACAAGGAGGAAGGGAAAAAACTGTTTTTT.

A note on this clone: Relative to the germline gene, one junction end is altered; a read error may explain this. The chain couples TRBV7-9 to TRBJ2-5; 9 positions agree with TRBD1. CDR3 size: 16 residues. CDR1 and CDR2 from the germline V gene are SEHNR and FQNEAQ (reference sequence). CDR3 in DNA: TGTTCCAGCAGCTTAAGGCGACAGGGGGGTATCGAGACCCAGTACTTC. Its translation is CSSSLRRQGGIETQYF.

The rearrangement uses TRBV28 and TRBJ1-2, with 10 bases fitting TRBD1. The J segment lost 4 bases and the V segment lost 4 bases, leaving 6 bases of the junction unmatched. Germline CDR1 is MDHEN and CDR2 is SYDVKM. This CDR3 has 15 amino acids. For the CDR3, the DNA is TGTGCCAGCAGTTCGCCGGGACAGGGGTCCTATGGCTACACCTTC. It translates to CASSSPGQGSYGYTF.

The V and J genes are TRBV28 and TRBJ1-2; D not resolved. Germline CDR1 and CDR2: MDHEN and SYDVKM. The CDR3 is 12 residues long. Trimming took 3 bases from V and 5 from J, leaving 7 bases between them. The CDR3 region has the DNA TGTGCCAGCAGTTTTCCCTTTTATGGCTACACCTTC. This sequence encodes CASSFPFYGYTF.

The chain links TRBV9 to TRBJ2-6, with D perhaps matching TRBD1 (6 bases). The CDR3 has 17 amino acids. V shed 7 bases and J shed 0 bases, with 17 bases lying between them. Germline loops: CDR1 SGDLS, CDR2 YYNGEE. The CDR3 loop reads CASSANRVSSGANVLTF. CDR3 bases: TGTGCCAGCTCCGCCAACAGGGTGTCCTCTGGGGCCAACGTCCTGACTTTC.

Written as DNA, the CDR3 is TGTGCCAGCAGCTTGGATTTGGCAGGGCAATACGAGCAGTACTTC. Protein product: CASSLDLAGQYEQYF. This chain connects TRBV5-4 to TRBJ2-7; D is perhaps TRBD1 (5 bases). Germline assignment: CDR1 SGHNT and CDR2 YYREEE (reference sequence). CDR3 size: 15 residues. The V and J ends lost 0 bases and 4 bases respectively, with 14 bases between them.

CDR3 in DNA: TGTGCCAGCAGCAGACCTCGCAATTGGCCGGGGACTAGCGGGAGGGGTAGATTACAAGAGACCCAGTACTTC. Translation gives CASSRPRNWPGTSGRGRLQETQYF. The rearrangement links TRBV13 to TRBJ2-5, with 16 bases aligning to TRBD2. The CDR3 is made up of 24 amino acids. J was trimmed by 2 bases and V by 5 bases; bases with no gene match: 26. Germline lookup yields CDR1 PRHDT and CDR2 FYEKMQ (reference sequence).

The rearrangement uses TRBV7-6 and TRBJ1-2, with 9 bases identical to TRBD1. The CDR3 is 15 residues long. The ends lost 5 bases at V and 5 bases at J; junction bases unmatched: 9. Per germline, CDR1 SGHVS and CDR2 FNYEAQ. Written as DNA, the CDR3 is TGTGCCAGCAGCCGAGGACAGGGGCCTTTTTATGGCTACACCTTC. It encodes CASSRGQGPFYGYTF.

The J gene is TRBJ1-2, the V gene TRBV4-1; D is undetermined. The CDR3 runs to 16 residues. Germline loops: CDR1 MGHRA, CDR2 YSYEKL. Deletions cut 0 bases from V and 8 bases from J, with 19 bases between. Here the CDR3 reads CASSQDPDISVGGYTF. Written as DNA, the CDR3 is TGCGCCAGCAGCCAAGACCCAGACATTAGCGTTGGAGGCTACACCTTC.

The CDR3 sequence is CASSPRSGGYSNQPQHF. The CDR3 nucleotides read TGTGCCAGCAGCCCAAGGTCAGGAGGCTATAGCAATCAGCCCCAGCATTTT. The genes are TRBV27 and TRBJ1-5; D unclear. CDR1 and CDR2 (germline): MNHEY, SMNVEV (reference sequence). The CDR3 covers 17 residues. The V end was cut by 6 bases, the J end by 0 bases, with 18 bases between.

The table lists this clone with a few counts. The genes are TRBV25-1 and TRBJ1-2, with D possibly matching TRBD1 (5 bases). This CDR3 spans 14 amino acids. Germline assignment: CDR1 MGHDK and CDR2 SYGVNS. With 6 bases removed from V and 6 bases from J, the gap between germline ends came to 17 bases. Here the CDR3 DNA reads TGTGCCAGCAGCTCCTTGGAGGGGCACAATGGCTACACCTTC. Protein: CASSSLEGHNGYTF.

The chain combines TRBV19 with TRBJ1-5; TRBD1 matches 11 bases. CDR1 is LNHDA, CDR2 SQIVND, per germline (reference sequence). This CDR3 comprises 15 residues. The V segment lost 8 bases and the J segment 1 base; nucleotides outside the gene matches: 4. The DNA of the CDR3 is TGTGCCAGTCGGACAGGGGGCTCGAGCAATCAGCCCCAGCATTTT. Its translation is CASRTGGSSNQPQHF.

The genes are TRBV11-3 and TRBJ2-1; 11 bases agree with TRBD2. Unmatched junction bases numbered 7, after V lost 5 bases and J lost 7 bases. The CDR3 loop spans 15 amino acids. CDR1 SGHNT and CDR2 YENEEA come from the germline V gene. The CDR3 sequence: CASSLLAGEYNEQFF. CDR3 in DNA: TGTGCCAGCAGCCTACTAGCGGGAGAGTATAATGAGCAGTTCTTC.

V gene TRBV2 combines with J gene TRBJ1-5; unclear D gene. This CDR3 has 12 amino acids. In germline, CDR1 is SNHLY, CDR2 FYNNEI. Trimming shortened V by 0 bases and J by 11 bases, and 8 bases separated the two germline ends. This CDR3 is CASSEAQRAQHF. The CDR3 nucleotides read TGTGCCAGCAGTGAAGCGCAGAGGGCCCAGCATTTT. Full variable domain (missing parts from reference TRBV2 and TRBJ1-5): EPEVTQTPSHQVTQMGQEVILRCVPISNHLYFYWYRQILGQKVEFLVSFYNNEISEKSEIFDDQFSVERPDGSNFTLKIRSTKLEDSAMYFCASSEAQRAQHFGDGTRLSIL.